Listed below are T cell receptor beta chains from one sample, sequenced in a study of beta chain features in type 1 diabetes. Data came from immunoSEQ multiplex PCR; TCRdb stores just in-frame clones and leaves some out. The sample holds hundreds of thousands of clones; 10% to 15% are singletons and the top ten take approximately 0.021%. Specimen: naive CD4+ T cells from blood. The receptor source for this set is a man aged 18 to 29 with type 1 diabetes. CDR3s include the opening cysteine and the closing phenylalanine or tryptophan. A D gene is named only where the DNA matches it firmly. Only some rows state a clone size, as once, few, many or a class for expanded clones.

V gene: TRBV30
D gene: -
J gene: TRBJ2-3
clone size: -
CDR3 DNA: TGTGCCTGGAGTCCCCCCTCAGATACGCAGTATTTT
CDR3 protein: CAWSPPSDTQYF

V gene: TRBV29-1
D gene: TRBD1
J gene: TRBJ2-7
clone size: few
CDR3 DNA: TGCAGCGTGGAGGACAGGACCTCCTACGAGCAGTACTTC
CDR3 protein: CSVEDRTSYEQYF

V gene: TRBV5-1
D gene: TRBD1
J gene: TRBJ2-1
clone size: -
CDR3 DNA: TGCGCCAGCAGCTTGGTGGGACAGGGGGGCCACAATGAGCAGTTCTTC
CDR3 protein: CASSLVGQGGHNEQFF

V gene: TRBV15
D gene: TRBD1
J gene: TRBJ1-2
clone size: -
CDR3 DNA: TGTGCCACCAGCAGGGGGGACAGGAATGGCTACACCTTC
CDR3 protein: CATSRGDRNGYTF

V gene: TRBV7-3
D gene: TRBD1
J gene: TRBJ2-3
clone size: -
CDR3 DNA: TGTGCCAGCAGCGTAACACAGGGGATCCGGGATACGCAGTATTTT
CDR3 protein: CASSVTQGIRDTQYF

V gene: TRBV5-1
D gene: -
J gene: TRBJ2-7
clone size: -
CDR3 DNA: TGCGCCAGCAGCTTGGGGGGCAGTAGTGCTACCTACGAGCAGTACTTC
CDR3 protein: CASSLGGSSATYEQYF

V gene: TRBV16
D gene: -
J gene: TRBJ1-3
clone size: few
CDR3 DNA: TGTGCCAGCAGCCAAGGGGTCGTCACCATATATTTT
CDR3 protein: CASSQGVVTIYF

V gene: TRBV6-5
D gene: -
J gene: TRBJ1-1
clone size: few
CDR3 DNA: TGTGCCAGCAACCCGACAGGATCGAACACTGAAGCTTTCTTT
CDR3 protein: CASNPTGSNTEAFF

V gene: TRBV5-1
D gene: TRBD1
J gene: TRBJ2-1
clone size: few
CDR3 DNA: TGCGCCAGCAGATCGGACAGGGAAGGTGAGCAGTTCTTC
CDR3 protein: CASRSDREGEQFF

V gene: TRBV28
D gene: TRBD2
J gene: TRBJ2-2
clone size: -
CDR3 DNA: TGTGCCAGCAGTTTGTCGAGCGGGGCTTCGGGCACCGGGGAGCTGTTTTTT
CDR3 protein: CASSLSSGASGTGELFF

V gene: TRBV14
D gene: -
J gene: TRBJ2-7
clone size: once
CDR3 DNA: TGTGCCAGCAGCCAAGTGATCCGGACACTAAGGGAGCAGTACTTC
CDR3 protein: CASSQVIRTLREQYF

V gene: TRBV7-9
D gene: TRBD1
J gene: TRBJ1-2
clone size: few
CDR3 DNA: TGTGCCAGCAGCTTAAGTCACCCGACAGGGCCTGGCTACACCTTC
CDR3 protein: CASSLSHPTGPGYTF

V gene: TRBV25-1
D gene: TRBD1
J gene: TRBJ2-1
clone size: -
CDR3 DNA: TGTGCCAGCTCTTTGGGGACAGTCTCCTACAATGAGCAGTTCTTC
CDR3 protein: CASSLGTVSYNEQFF

V gene: TRBV14
D gene: -
J gene: TRBJ1-1
clone size: -
CDR3 DNA: TGTGCCAGCAGCTACGGGGAGGACACTGAAGCTTTCTTT
CDR3 protein: CASSYGEDTEAFF

V gene: TRBV30
D gene: -
J gene: TRBJ1-1
clone size: few
CDR3 DNA: TGTGCCTGGAGTACCCGATTGAACACTGAAGCTTTCTTT
CDR3 protein: CAWSTRLNTEAFF

V gene: TRBV29-1
D gene: TRBD1
J gene: TRBJ1-2
clone size: many
CDR3 DNA: TGCAGCGTTGAAGTACAGGGACAGAACTATGGCTACACCTTC
CDR3 protein: CSVEVQGQNYGYTF

V gene: TRBV5-1
D gene: TRBD1
J gene: TRBJ2-7
clone size: -
CDR3 DNA: TGCGCCAGCAGCGAGACAGGGGGCCAAAGGTACGAGCAGTACTTC
CDR3 protein: CASSETGGQRYEQYF

V gene: TRBV29-1
D gene: TRBD1
J gene: TRBJ1-1
clone size: few
CDR3 DNA: TGCAGCGTTGGACAGGGAACGATGAACACTGAAGCTTTCTTT
CDR3 protein: CSVGQGTMNTEAFF

V gene: TRBV5-1
D gene: TRBD1
J gene: TRBJ2-1
clone size: -
CDR3 DNA: TGCGCCAGCAGCCTGGGACAGGGCAATGAGCAGTTCTTC
CDR3 protein: CASSLGQGNEQFF